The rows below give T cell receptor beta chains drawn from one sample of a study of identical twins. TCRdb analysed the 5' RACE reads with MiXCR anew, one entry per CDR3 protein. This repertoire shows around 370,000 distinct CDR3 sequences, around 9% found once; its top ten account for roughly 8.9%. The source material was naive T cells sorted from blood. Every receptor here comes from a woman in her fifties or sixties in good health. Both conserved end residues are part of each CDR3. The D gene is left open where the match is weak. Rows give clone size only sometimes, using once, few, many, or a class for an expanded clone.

CDR3nt: TGTGCCTCCAGGACGGACCGGGGGACCCAGTACTTC
CDR3aa: CASRTDRGTQYF
v_gene: TRBV3-1
j_gene: TRBJ2-5
abundance: few
d_gene: -

CDR3nt: TGTGCCAGCAGCTTAGGGCTCTCACAGCAAGAGACCCAGTACTTC
CDR3aa: CASSLGLSQQETQYF
v_gene: TRBV25-1
j_gene: TRBJ2-5
abundance: few
d_gene: -

CDR3nt: TGCAGTGCTAGAGGGAGTGGGTTGGCCAAAAACATTCAGTACTTC
CDR3aa: CSARGSGLAKNIQYF
v_gene: TRBV20-1
j_gene: TRBJ2-4
abundance: many
d_gene: -

CDR3nt: TGTGCCAGCAGCTTACAGGTGGGGTACAATGAGCAGTTCTTC
CDR3aa: CASSLQVGYNEQFF
v_gene: TRBV7-2
j_gene: TRBJ2-1
abundance: -
d_gene: -

CDR3nt: TGTGCCATCAGTGAGTCACCGAGTGAGCAGTTCTTC
CDR3aa: CAISESPSEQFF
v_gene: TRBV10-3
j_gene: TRBJ2-1
abundance: -
d_gene: -

CDR3nt: TGTGCCAGCAGTTTAGGACGATCGAATGAGCAGTTCTTC
CDR3aa: CASSLGRSNEQFF
v_gene: TRBV12-3/TRBV12-4
j_gene: TRBJ2-1
abundance: many
d_gene: -

CDR3nt: TGCAGTGCTCCAATACTTCCCGGAAACACCATATATTTT
CDR3aa: CSAPILPGNTIYF
v_gene: TRBV20-1
j_gene: TRBJ1-3
abundance: -
d_gene: -

CDR3nt: TGCGCCAGCAGCCCGACACGTGGATACAATGAGCAGTTCTTC
CDR3aa: CASSPTRGYNEQFF
v_gene: TRBV4-1
j_gene: TRBJ2-1
abundance: few
d_gene: -

CDR3nt: TGCGCCAGCAGCCCTAGCGGGATGTATGAGCAGTTCTTC
CDR3aa: CASSPSGMYEQFF
v_gene: TRBV5-1
j_gene: TRBJ2-1
abundance: -
d_gene: TRBD2

CDR3nt: TGTGCCAGCAGTTTTGGGGCTTGGAATCAGCCCCAGCATTTT
CDR3aa: CASSFGAWNQPQHF
v_gene: TRBV27
j_gene: TRBJ1-5
abundance: few
d_gene: -

CDR3nt: TGTGCCAGCAGTGGACTAGCGGGACGCACAGATACGCAGTATTTT
CDR3aa: CASSGLAGRTDTQYF
v_gene: TRBV12-3/TRBV12-4
j_gene: TRBJ2-3
abundance: few
d_gene: TRBD2

CDR3nt: TGTGCCAGCAGTTTAGCTAGCGGTGCGAGCTCCTACAATGAGCTGTTCTTC
CDR3aa: CASSLASGASSYNELFF
v_gene: TRBV12-3/TRBV12-4
j_gene: TRBJ2-1
abundance: -
d_gene: -